A selection of T cell receptor beta chains follows, all from one sample in a study of vaccination effects on CD4 cells after COVID-19. The antigens of these receptors remain unknown. Profiled with immunoSEQ multiplex PCR; TCRdb holds only in-frame clones, not every one. The data contain about 24,000 clones, roughly 80% of them singletons. The specimen was CD4+ T cells from PBMCs cultured with HCoV-NL63 spike peptides, collected after COVID-19 vaccination. Receptors originate from a human donor who received a COVID-19 vaccine. The CDR3 runs from the conserved cysteine through the conserved F or W. The order of the fields is J gene, clone size, D gene, V gene, CDR3 length, CDR3 protein, CDR3 DNA. D genes are given only for firm matches. Expanded clones are given a class, and other clones once, few, many or no size at all.

J gene: TRBJ1-1; clone size: -; D gene: -; V gene: TRBV10-3; CDR3 length: 14; CDR3 protein: CAIRPEGEVAEAFF; CDR3 DNA: TGTGCCATCAGACCCGAGGGGGAAGTTGCTGAAGCTTTCTTT
J gene: TRBJ1-1; clone size: -; D gene: -; V gene: TRBV28; CDR3 length: 10; CDR3 protein: CASYSYRAFF; CDR3 DNA: TGTGCCAGCTACTCCTATCGCGCTTTCTTT
J gene: TRBJ1-4; clone size: -; D gene: -; V gene: TRBV30; CDR3 length: 14; CDR3 protein: CAWSGPSTNEKLFF; CDR3 DNA: TGTGCCTGGAGCGGGCCCTCAACTAATGAAAAACTGTTTTTT
J gene: TRBJ2-1; clone size: -; D gene: TRBD1; V gene: TRBV6-5; CDR3 length: 14; CDR3 protein: CASRPWDRADEQFF; CDR3 DNA: TGTGCCAGCAGGCCATGGGACAGGGCCGATGAGCAGTTCTTC
J gene: TRBJ2-1; clone size: -; D gene: -; V gene: TRBV7-9; CDR3 length: 15; CDR3 protein: CASSLSIRGDNEQFF; CDR3 DNA: TGTGCCAGCAGCTTATCAATACGCGGGGACAATGAGCAGTTCTTC
J gene: TRBJ2-2; clone size: -; D gene: TRBD1; V gene: TRBV5-4; CDR3 length: 17; CDR3 protein: CASSSGQGGPRAGELFF; CDR3 DNA: TGTGCCAGCAGCTCGGGACAGGGTGGCCCGAGGGCCGGGGAGCTGTTTTTT
J gene: TRBJ1-5; clone size: -; D gene: -; V gene: TRBV6-6; CDR3 length: 14; CDR3 protein: CASSWDLSNQPQHF; CDR3 DNA: TGTGCCAGCAGTTGGGACCTTAGCAATCAGCCCCAGCATTTT
J gene: TRBJ2-1; clone size: -; D gene: -; V gene: TRBV6-5; CDR3 length: 12; CDR3 protein: CASSVQGRRQFF; CDR3 DNA: TGTGCCAGCAGCGTACAGGGAAGAAGGCAGTTCTTC
J gene: TRBJ2-7; clone size: once; D gene: TRBD1; V gene: TRBV29-1; CDR3 length: 14; CDR3 protein: CSVLPGQGIYEQYF; CDR3 DNA: TGCAGCGTTCTCCCGGGACAGGGGATCTACGAGCAGTACTTC
J gene: TRBJ2-3; clone size: -; D gene: -; V gene: TRBV19; CDR3 length: 14; CDR3 protein: CASSIQGRADTQYF; CDR3 DNA: TGTGCCAGTAGTATTCAGGGCCGGGCAGATACGCAGTATTTT
J gene: TRBJ2-1; clone size: -; D gene: -; V gene: TRBV11-2; CDR3 length: 16; CDR3 protein: CASSLASPLKNNEQFF; CDR3 DNA: TGTGCCAGCAGCTTAGCTTCCCCACTGAAGAACAATGAGCAGTTCTTC
J gene: TRBJ1-5; clone size: few; D gene: -; V gene: TRBV12-3/TRBV12-4; CDR3 length: 12; CDR3 protein: CASSPGSQPQHF; CDR3 DNA: TGTGCCAGCAGTCCCGGGAGTCAGCCCCAGCATTTT
J gene: TRBJ1-2; clone size: -; D gene: TRBD1; V gene: TRBV2; CDR3 length: 14; CDR3 protein: CASSGTGLYYGYTF; CDR3 DNA: TGTGCCAGCAGTGGGACAGGCCTGTACTATGGCTACACCTTC
J gene: TRBJ1-2; clone size: -; D gene: -; V gene: TRBV18; CDR3 length: 13; CDR3 protein: CASSPDRNYGYTF; CDR3 DNA: TGTGCCAGCTCCCCCGACCGAAACTATGGCTACACCTTC
J gene: TRBJ1-1; clone size: medium-sized; D gene: -; V gene: TRBV30; CDR3 length: 11; CDR3 protein: CAQSPNTEAFF; CDR3 DNA: TGTGCCCAGAGCCCGAACACTGAAGCTTTCTTT
J gene: TRBJ1-1; clone size: once; D gene: -; V gene: TRBV27; CDR3 length: 13; CDR3 protein: CASNQGLNTEAFF; CDR3 DNA: TGTGCCAGCAATCAGGGATTGAACACTGAAGCTTTCTTT
J gene: TRBJ2-1; clone size: -; D gene: TRBD2; V gene: TRBV5-1; CDR3 length: 13; CDR3 protein: CASGLDSYNEQFF; CDR3 DNA: TGCGCCAGCGGACTAGACTCCTACAATGAGCAGTTCTTC
J gene: TRBJ1-5; clone size: -; D gene: -; V gene: TRBV25-1; CDR3 length: 13; CDR3 protein: CASSGQYNQPQHF; CDR3 DNA: TGTGCCAGCAGTGGACAGTACAATCAGCCCCAGCATTTT
J gene: TRBJ1-1; clone size: -; D gene: -; V gene: TRBV7-2; CDR3 length: 14; CDR3 protein: CASSFLGGAGEAFF; CDR3 DNA: TGTGCCAGCAGCTTTTTAGGGGGGGCGGGTGAAGCTTTCTTT
J gene: TRBJ2-1; clone size: -; D gene: -; V gene: TRBV2; CDR3 length: 11; CDR3 protein: CASSEGLVQFF; CDR3 DNA: TGTGCCAGCAGTGAGGGACTCGTGCAGTTCTTC
J gene: TRBJ1-2; clone size: -; D gene: -; V gene: TRBV5-1; CDR3 length: 14; CDR3 protein: CASSLGDLDYGYTF; CDR3 DNA: TGCGCCAGCAGCTTGGGGGATTTGGACTATGGCTACACCTTC
J gene: TRBJ1-1; clone size: -; D gene: -; V gene: TRBV3-1/TRBV3-2; CDR3 length: 14; CDR3 protein: CASSNWIGGLEAFF; CDR3 DNA: TGTGCCAGCAGTAACTGGATTGGGGGACTTGAAGCTTTCTTT